A single TCR beta chain is shown here with its context. Its target is unknown. The conserved closing phenylalanine or tryptophan is absent in this CDR3, likely reflecting a read error. It is unclear where the CDR3 begins or ends on the DNA, so no DNA is shown, and the CDR3 is as TCRdb lists it. This sample stems from a study of CD8+CD57+ T cells in acquired aplastic anemia. Overall study: Yields of DNA that came from sorted CD4+ and CD8+ cells averaged roughly 3.2 ug. Healthy donors gave about 10.8 million reads on average for CD4+ cells.

The CDR3 length is 13 residues, termini included. Germline-derived CDR1 and CDR2 are SEHNR and FQNEAQ (reference sequence). Overall study results and limits: Patients and controls had CD8+ Simpson's diversity values that were not significantly distinct. Common to patients and controls were twenty-nine CD8+ CDR3 sequences.

Both TCR beta VDJ combination and CDR3 sequence profiling were carried out. Genomic DNA was the template for this profiling. A single record per CDR3 protein comes from TCRdb applying MiXCR to the reads. The profile shows about 400,000 distinct CDR3 sequences, about 70% of them singletons. The chain uses TRBV7-9 and TRBJ2-1; TRBD1 is taken as the D call from the table, unchecked against the DNA. Material for sequencing was sorted CD4+, CD8+, or CD8+CD57+ T cells (not recorded which) from PBMCs. The TCR comes from a human donor in good health, serving as a control. CDR3 amino acids: CASSLSSGGLPGD.